This TCR beta chain was sequenced in a study of blood T cell repertoires in COVID-19. Overall study: Nucleic acid was either cDNA or gDNA, and it came from T cells, B-cell-depleted T cells, or PBMCs.

This CDR3 is 16 amino acids long. Germline CDR1 MGHRA, CDR2 YSYEKL. The trim removed 4 bases at V and 4 bases at J, leaving 9 bases unmatched. In the original analysis: Amplifying reference gene primers gave estimates of nucleated cell counts. TCRdb's copy holds only in-frame clones and misses some; the assay was immunoSEQ multiplex PCR. V and J calls and clone size come straight from that table; D and trimming were deduced from the DNA. The data contain under 200,000 clones, under 85% of them singletons. This sequence joins TRBV4-1 and TRBJ1-2; TRBD1 aligns across 10 bases. The sequence was collected from a man in his fifties or sixties who had recovered from COVID-19. Input material: peripheral blood. The CDR3 coding sequence is TGCGCCAGCAGCCCGAGAAATCGGGACAGGGGCTATGGCTACACCTTC. Translation: CASSPRNRDRGYGYTF.